This TCR beta chain stems from a study of molecular identifiers for immune sequencing clone quantification. Findings and limits, study-wide: The study found clones above 20 RNA copies held over 97% of effector molecules and under 1% in naive cells. A single cell's spiked Jurkat TCR RNA was reportedly detectable among about a million naive cells.

This clonotype appeared many times. Its antigen is as yet unknown. Bulk TCR libraries were made with methods that had been previously described and with listed TCR primers. TCRdb analysed the PCR reads with MiXCR anew, one entry per CDR3 protein. The sample has tens of thousands of distinct CDR3 sequences; over 15% are singletons. V lost 2 bases and J lost 7, with 12 bases in between. CDR1 is SGHDT and CDR2 is YYEEEE in the germline V gene. CDR3 length: 14 residues. For naive CD8 T cells, sorting used the CD8+CD4-CCR7+CD45RA+ phenotype. The source of this sequence is a human donor in good health. Some libraries in this study had Jurkat cell RNA spiked in. The source material was naive CD8+ T cells from blood, with Jurkat cell RNA spiked in. Subset in this sample: FACS-sorted CD8+CD4-CCR7+CD45RA+ naive T cells. The chain recombines TRBV5-6 with TRBJ2-2, with D possibly being TRBD1 (5 bases). The CDR3 sequence is CASSFPRVGGELFF. CDR3 nucleotide sequence: TGTGCCAGCAGCTTTCCCAGGGTTGGCGGGGAGCTGTTTTTT.